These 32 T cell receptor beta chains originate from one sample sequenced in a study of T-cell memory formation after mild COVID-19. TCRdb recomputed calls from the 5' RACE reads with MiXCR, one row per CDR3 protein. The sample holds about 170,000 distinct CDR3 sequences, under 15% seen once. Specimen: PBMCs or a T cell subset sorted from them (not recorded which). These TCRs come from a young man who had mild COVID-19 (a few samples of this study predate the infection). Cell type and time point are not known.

The DNA for the CDR3 is TGCGCCAGCAGCTCGCGGACAGGGACCGACAATGAGCAGTTCTTC. Translated: CASSSRTGTDNEQFF. V gene TRBV5-1 combines with J gene TRBJ2-1; 8 nucleotides line up with TRBD1. After removal of 3 bases from V and 5 bases from J, the junction contained 7 bases not matched to a gene. CDR3 length equals 15 residues. Germline CDR1 SGHRS, CDR2 YFSETQ.

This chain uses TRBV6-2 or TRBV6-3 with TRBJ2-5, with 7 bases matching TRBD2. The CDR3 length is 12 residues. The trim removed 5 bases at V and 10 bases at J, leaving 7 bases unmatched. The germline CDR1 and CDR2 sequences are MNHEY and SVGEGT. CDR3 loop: CASSPVAGDQYF. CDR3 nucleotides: TGTGCCAGCAGTCCCGTCGCGGGGGACCAGTACTTC.

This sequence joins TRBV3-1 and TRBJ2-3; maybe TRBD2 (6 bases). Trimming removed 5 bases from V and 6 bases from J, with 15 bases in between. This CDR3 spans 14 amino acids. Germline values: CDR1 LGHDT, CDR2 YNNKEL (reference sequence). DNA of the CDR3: TGTGCCAGCAGCACCCGACTAGTAGCTGATACGCAGTATTTT. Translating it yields CASSTRLVADTQYF.

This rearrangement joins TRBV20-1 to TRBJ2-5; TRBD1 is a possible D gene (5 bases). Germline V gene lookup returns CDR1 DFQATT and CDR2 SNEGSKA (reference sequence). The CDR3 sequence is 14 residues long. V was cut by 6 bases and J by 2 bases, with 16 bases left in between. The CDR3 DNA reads TGCAGTGCCAGAATCGCAGGGTATCAAGAGACCCAGTACTTC. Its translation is CSARIAGYQETQYF.

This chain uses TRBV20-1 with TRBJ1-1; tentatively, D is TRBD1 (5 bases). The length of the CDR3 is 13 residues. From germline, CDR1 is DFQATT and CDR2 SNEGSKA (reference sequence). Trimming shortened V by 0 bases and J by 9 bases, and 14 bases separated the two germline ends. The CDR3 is CSARDWGRQKAFF. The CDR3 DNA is TGCAGTGCTAGAGACTGGGGACGCCAGAAAGCTTTCTTT.

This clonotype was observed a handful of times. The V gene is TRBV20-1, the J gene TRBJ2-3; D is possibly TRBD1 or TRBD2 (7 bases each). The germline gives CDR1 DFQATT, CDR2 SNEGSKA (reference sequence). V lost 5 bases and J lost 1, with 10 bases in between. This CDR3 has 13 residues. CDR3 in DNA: TGCAGTGCTGGGAGGGGGCGCACAGATACGCAGTATTTT. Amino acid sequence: CSAGRGRTDTQYF.

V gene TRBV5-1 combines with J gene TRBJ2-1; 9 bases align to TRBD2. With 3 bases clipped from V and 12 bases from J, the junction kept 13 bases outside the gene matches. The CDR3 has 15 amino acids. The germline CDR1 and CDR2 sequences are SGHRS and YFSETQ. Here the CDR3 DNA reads TGCGCCAGCAGCTCAGATAGCGGGGGCTCTGGGATGCAGTTCTTC. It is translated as CASSSDSGGSGMQFF.

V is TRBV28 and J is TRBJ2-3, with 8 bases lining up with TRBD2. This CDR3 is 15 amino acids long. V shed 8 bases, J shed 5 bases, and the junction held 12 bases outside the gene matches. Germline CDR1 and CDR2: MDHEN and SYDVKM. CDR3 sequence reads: CASEAGGPHKDTQYF. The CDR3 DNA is TGTGCCAGCGAGGCGGGGGGCCCTCACAAAGATACGCAGTATTTT.

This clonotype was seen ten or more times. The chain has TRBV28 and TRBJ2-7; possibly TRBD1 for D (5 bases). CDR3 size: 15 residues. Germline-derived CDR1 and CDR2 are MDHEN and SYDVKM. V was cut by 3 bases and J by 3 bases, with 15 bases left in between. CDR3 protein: CASSFRAGVIYEQYF. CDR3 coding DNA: TGTGCCAGCAGTTTCAGGGCTGGGGTAATCTACGAGCAGTACTTC.

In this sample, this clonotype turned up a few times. The CDR3 region is CASSLTTTARETQYF. The CDR3 DNA follows: TGCGCCAGCAGCTTAACTACGACTGCACGAGAGACCCAGTACTTC. This chain uses TRBV5-1 with TRBJ2-5; D gene uncertain. CDR1 and CDR2 (germline): SGHRS, YFSETQ. The V and J ends lost 2 bases and 4 bases respectively, with 15 bases between them. CDR3 length: 15 amino acids. Full variable domain (rest looked up from reference TRBV5-1 and TRBJ2-5): KAGVTQTPRYLIKTRGQQVTLSCSPISGHRSVSWYQQTPGQGLQFLFEYFSETQRNKGNFPGRFSGRQFSNSRSEMNVSTLELGDSALYLCASSLTTTARETQYFGPGTRLLVL.

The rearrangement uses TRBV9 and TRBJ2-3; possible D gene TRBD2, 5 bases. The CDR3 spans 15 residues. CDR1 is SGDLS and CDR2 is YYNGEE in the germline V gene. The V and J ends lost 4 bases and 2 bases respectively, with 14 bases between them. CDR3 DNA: TGTGCCAGCAGCCGAAGGGAGTTCGACACAGATACGCAGTATTTT. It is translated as CASSRREFDTDTQYF.

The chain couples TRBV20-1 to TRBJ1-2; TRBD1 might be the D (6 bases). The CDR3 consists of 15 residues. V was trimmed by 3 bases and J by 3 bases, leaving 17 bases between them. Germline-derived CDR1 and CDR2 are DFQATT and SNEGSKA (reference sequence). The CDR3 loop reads CSARGTPASDYGYTF. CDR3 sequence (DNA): TGCAGTGCTAGGGGGACACCCGCCTCGGACTATGGCTACACCTTC.

This CDR3 reads CASSPQQGVDQPQHF. The CDR3 nucleotides are TGTGCCAGCTCACCACAACAGGGGGTTGATCAGCCCCAGCATTTT. The chain uses TRBV18 and TRBJ1-5; 8 bases match TRBD1. Germline V lookup: CDR1 KGHSH, CDR2 LQKENI. The CDR3 length is 15 residues. With V trimmed by 1 base and J by 5 bases, 4 bases remained unmatched.

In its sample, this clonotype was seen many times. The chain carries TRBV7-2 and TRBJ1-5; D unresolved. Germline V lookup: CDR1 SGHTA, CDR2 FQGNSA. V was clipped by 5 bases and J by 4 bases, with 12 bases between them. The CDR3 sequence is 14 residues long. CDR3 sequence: CASSLLGANQPQHF. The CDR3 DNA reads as TGTGCCAGCAGCCTTTTGGGAGCAAATCAGCCCCAGCATTTT. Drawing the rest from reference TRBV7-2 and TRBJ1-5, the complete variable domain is GAGVSQSPSNKVTEKGKDVELRCDPISGHTALYWYRQSLGQGLEFLIYFQGNSAPDKSGLPSDRFSAERTGGSVSTLTIQRTQQEDSAVYLCASSLLGANQPQHFGDGTRLSIL.

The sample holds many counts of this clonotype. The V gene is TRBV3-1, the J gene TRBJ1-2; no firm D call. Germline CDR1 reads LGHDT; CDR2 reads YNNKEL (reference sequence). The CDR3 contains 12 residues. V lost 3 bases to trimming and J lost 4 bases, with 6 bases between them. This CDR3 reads CASSHALYGYTF. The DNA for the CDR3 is TGTGCCAGCAGCCACGCGCTCTATGGCTACACCTTC.

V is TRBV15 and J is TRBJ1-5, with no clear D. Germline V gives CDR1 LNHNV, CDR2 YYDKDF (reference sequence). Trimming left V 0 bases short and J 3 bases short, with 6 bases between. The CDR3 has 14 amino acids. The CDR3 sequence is CATSRDRLNQPQHF. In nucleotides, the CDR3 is TGTGCCACCAGCAGAGACAGGCTCAATCAGCCCCAGCATTTT.

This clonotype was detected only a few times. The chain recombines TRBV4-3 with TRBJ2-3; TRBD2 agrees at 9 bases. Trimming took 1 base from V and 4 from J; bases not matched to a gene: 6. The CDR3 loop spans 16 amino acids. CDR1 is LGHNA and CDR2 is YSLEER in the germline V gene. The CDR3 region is CASSQGKAGGADTQYF. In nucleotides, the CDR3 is TGCGCCAGCAGCCAAGGCAAAGCGGGGGGCGCAGATACGCAGTATTTT.

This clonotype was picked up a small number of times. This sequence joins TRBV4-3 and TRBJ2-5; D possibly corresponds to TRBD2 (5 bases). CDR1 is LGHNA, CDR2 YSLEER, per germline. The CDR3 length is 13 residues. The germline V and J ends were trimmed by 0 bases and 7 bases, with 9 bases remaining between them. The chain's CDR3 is CASSQENRGTQYF. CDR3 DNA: TGCGCCAGCAGCCAAGAGAATCGGGGGACCCAGTACTTC.

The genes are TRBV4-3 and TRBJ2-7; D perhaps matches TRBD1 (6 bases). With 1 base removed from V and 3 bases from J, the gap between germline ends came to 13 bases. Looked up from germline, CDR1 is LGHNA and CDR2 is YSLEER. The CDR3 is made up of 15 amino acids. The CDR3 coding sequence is TGCGCCAGCAGCCAAGTAATCGACAGGAGCTACGAGCAGTACTTC. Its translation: CASSQVIDRSYEQYF.

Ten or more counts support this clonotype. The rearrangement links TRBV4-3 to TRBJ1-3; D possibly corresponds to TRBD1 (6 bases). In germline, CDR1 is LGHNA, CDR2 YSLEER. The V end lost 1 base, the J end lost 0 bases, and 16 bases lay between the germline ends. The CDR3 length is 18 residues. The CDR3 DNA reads TGCGCCAGCAGCCAAGGAGCTGGACAGCTAACCTCTGGAAACACCATATATTTT. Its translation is CASSQGAGQLTSGNTIYF.

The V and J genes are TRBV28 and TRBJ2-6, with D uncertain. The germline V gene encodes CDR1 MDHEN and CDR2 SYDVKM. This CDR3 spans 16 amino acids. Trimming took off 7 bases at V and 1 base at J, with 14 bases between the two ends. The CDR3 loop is CASNPSRLSGANVLTF. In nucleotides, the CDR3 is TGTGCCAGCAACCCCAGCAGGCTTTCTGGGGCCAACGTCCTGACTTTC.

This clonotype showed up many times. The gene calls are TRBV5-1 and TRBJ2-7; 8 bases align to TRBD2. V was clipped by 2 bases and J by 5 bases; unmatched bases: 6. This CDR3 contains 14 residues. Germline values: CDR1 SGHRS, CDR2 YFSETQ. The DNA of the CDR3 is TGCGCCAGCAGCTTCGCGGGGGGAGGAGACGAGCAGTACTTC. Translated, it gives CASSFAGGGDEQYF.

The CDR3, as DNA: TGTGCCAGCAGTTCCCCAGGGGACCTTGAAGCTTTCTTT. This sequence encodes CASSSPGDLEAFF. V usage is TRBV28 and J usage is TRBJ1-1; maybe TRBD1 (6 bases). Germline V gene data show CDR1 as MDHEN and CDR2 as SYDVKM. The CDR3 is made up of 13 amino acids. V dropped 4 bases and J dropped 7 bases, with 13 bases sitting between them.

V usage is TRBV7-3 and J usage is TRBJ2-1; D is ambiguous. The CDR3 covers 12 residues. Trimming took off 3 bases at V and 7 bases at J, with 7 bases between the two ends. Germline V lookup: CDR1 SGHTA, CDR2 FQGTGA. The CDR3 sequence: CASSLGWNEQFF. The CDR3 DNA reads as TGTGCCAGCAGCTTGGGGTGGAATGAGCAGTTCTTC.

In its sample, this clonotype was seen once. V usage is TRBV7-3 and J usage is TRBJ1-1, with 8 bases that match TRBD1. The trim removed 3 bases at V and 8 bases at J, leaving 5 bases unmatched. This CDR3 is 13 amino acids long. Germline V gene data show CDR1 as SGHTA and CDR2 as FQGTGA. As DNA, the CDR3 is TGTGCCAGCAGCTTTTTTGGGACAGGAGAAGCTTTCTTT. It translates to CASSFFGTGEAFF.

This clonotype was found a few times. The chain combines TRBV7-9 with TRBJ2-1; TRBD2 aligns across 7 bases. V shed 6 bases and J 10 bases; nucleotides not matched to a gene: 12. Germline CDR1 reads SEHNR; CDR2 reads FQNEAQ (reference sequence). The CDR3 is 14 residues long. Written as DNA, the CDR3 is TGTGCCAGCAGTCGTTCATGGGGAGGGACCGAGCAGTTCTTC. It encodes CASSRSWGGTEQFF.

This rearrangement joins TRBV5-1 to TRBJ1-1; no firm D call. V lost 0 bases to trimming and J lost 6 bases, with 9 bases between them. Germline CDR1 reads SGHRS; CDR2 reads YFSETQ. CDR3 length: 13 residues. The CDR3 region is CASSLAGISEAFF. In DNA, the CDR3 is TGCGCCAGCAGCTTGGCCGGGATCTCTGAAGCTTTCTTT.

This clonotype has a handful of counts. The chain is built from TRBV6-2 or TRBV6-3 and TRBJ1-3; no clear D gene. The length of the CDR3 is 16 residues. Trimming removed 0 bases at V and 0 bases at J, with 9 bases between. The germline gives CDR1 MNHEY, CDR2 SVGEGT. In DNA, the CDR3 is TGTGCCAGCAGTTACTCGATGCCCAGCTCTGGAAACACCATATATTTT. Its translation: CASSYSMPSSGNTIYF.

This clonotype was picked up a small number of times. DNA for the CDR3: TGCAGCGTTGTGAAGTCCCCTCGTGGGGCAGAGGGCTACACCTTC. It specifies CSVVKSPRGAEGYTF. V and J are TRBV29-1 and TRBJ1-2; D might be TRBD1 (5 bases). Germline assignment: CDR1 SQVTM and CDR2 ANQGSEA. This CDR3 has 15 amino acids. V was clipped by 4 bases and J by 8 bases, with 23 bases between them. The entire variable domain, with the rest obtained from reference TRBV29-1 and TRBJ1-2, is as follows: SAVISQKPSRDICQRGTSLTIQCQVDSQVTMMFWYRQQPGQSLTLIATANQGSEATYESGFVIDKFPISRPNLTFSTLTVSNMSPEDSSIYLCSVVKSPRGAEGYTFGSGTRLTVV.

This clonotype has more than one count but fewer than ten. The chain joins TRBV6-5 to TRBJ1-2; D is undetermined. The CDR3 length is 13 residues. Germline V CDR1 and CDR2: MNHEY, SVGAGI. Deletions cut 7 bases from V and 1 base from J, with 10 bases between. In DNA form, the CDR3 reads TGTGCCAGCACCATAGACCTTAACTATGGCTACACCTTC. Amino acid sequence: CASTIDLNYGYTF.

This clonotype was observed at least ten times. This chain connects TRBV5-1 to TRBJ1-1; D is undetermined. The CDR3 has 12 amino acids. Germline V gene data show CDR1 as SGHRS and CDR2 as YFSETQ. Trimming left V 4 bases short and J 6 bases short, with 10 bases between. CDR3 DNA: TGCGCCAGCAGCAATAGGGCGGCTGAAGCTTTCTTT. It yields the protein CASSNRAAEAFF.

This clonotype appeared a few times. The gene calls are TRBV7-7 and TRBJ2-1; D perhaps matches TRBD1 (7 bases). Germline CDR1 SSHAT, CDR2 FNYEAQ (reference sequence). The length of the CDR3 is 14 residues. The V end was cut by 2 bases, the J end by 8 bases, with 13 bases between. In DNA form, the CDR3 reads TGTGCCAGCAGCTTAAGAGGGGGCGGGGATGAGCAGTTCTTC. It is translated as CASSLRGGGDEQFF.